The 30 T cell receptor beta chains below were found in one sample sequenced in a study of blood T cell repertoires in COVID-19. Profiled with immunoSEQ multiplex PCR; TCRdb holds only in-frame clones, not every one. The sample has about 200,000 clones; 82% are singletons. The sample taken for sequencing was peripheral blood. The receptor source for this set is a woman aged 80 or older with COVID-19, enrolled during active disease.

The gene calls are TRBV7-6 and TRBJ1-1, with TRBD1 matching 11 bases. V shed 2 bases and J 3 bases; nucleotides not matched to a gene: 5. Germline CDR1 and CDR2: SGHVS and FNYEAQ. The CDR3 contains 16 residues. The CDR3 sequence is CASSLQPGQGDTEAFF. The DNA for the CDR3 is TGTGCCAGCAGCTTACAACCGGGACAGGGGGACACTGAAGCTTTCTTT.

V usage is TRBV29-1 and J usage is TRBJ1-2; TRBD1 matches 9 bases. The V segment lost 7 bases and the J segment 2 bases; nucleotides outside the gene matches: 8. The CDR3 loop spans 14 amino acids. Germline V gene sequence: CDR1 SQVTM, CDR2 ANQGSEA. The CDR3 spells CSAVYRGRNYGYTF. CDR3 DNA sequence: TGCAGCGCAGTCTACAGGGGGCGAAACTATGGCTACACCTTC.

This chain connects TRBV11-3 to TRBJ2-5, with D possibly being TRBD1 (5 bases). This CDR3 region has 15 residues. V was trimmed by 0 bases and J by 4 bases, leaving 12 bases between them. Germline V gives CDR1 SGHNT, CDR2 YENEEA. CDR3 in amino acids: CASSLDGVQGETQYF. CDR3 coding DNA: TGTGCCAGCAGCTTAGATGGGGTTCAGGGAGAGACCCAGTACTTC.

The chain links TRBV27 to TRBJ1-5; D is unresolved. With 5 bases removed from V and 0 bases from J, the gap between germline ends came to 11 bases. CDR3 length: 15 amino acids. Germline CDR1 is MNHEY and CDR2 is SMNVEV (reference sequence). The CDR3 nucleotides are TGTGCCAGCAGTAAAAACAGCTATAGCAATCAGCCCCAGCATTTT. Translated, it gives CASSKNSYSNQPQHF.

V usage is TRBV2 and J usage is TRBJ2-2; D remains ambiguous. Trimming removed 2 bases from V and 9 bases from J, with 7 bases in between. The CDR3 loop spans 12 amino acids. In germline, CDR1 is SNHLY, CDR2 FYNNEI. CDR3 bases: TGTGCCAGCAGTGAAAACTTAAGGGAGCTGTTTTTT. The encoded protein is CASSENLRELFF.

The rearrangement uses TRBV3-1 (or the pseudogene TRBV3-2) and TRBJ2-1; 9 bases fit TRBD2. The CDR3 has 13 amino acids. Germline CDR1 and CDR2: LGHDT and YNNKEL (reference sequence). The J segment lost 15 bases and the V segment lost 2 bases, leaving 8 bases of the junction unmatched. This CDR3 reads CASSQTTSGFVFF. The DNA of the CDR3 is TGTGCCAGCAGCCAAACGACTAGCGGCTTCGTGTTCTTC.

This clone turned up a few times. This sequence joins TRBV4-3 and TRBJ2-7; 7 bases match TRBD1. Germline-derived CDR1 and CDR2 are LGHNA and YSLEER. Germline trimming cut 4 bases from V and 5 bases from J; bases unmatched to any gene: 17. This CDR3 contains 17 residues. CDR3 residues: CASSPRIQGTEANEQYF. Here the CDR3 DNA reads TGCGCCAGCAGCCCGAGAATACAGGGGACGGAGGCGAACGAGCAGTACTTC.

With regard to this clone: This sample includes further DNA sequences coding for the same CDR3. The chain links TRBV18 to TRBJ1-6; 10 positions match TRBD1. The CDR3 runs to 14 residues. The V segment lost 3 bases and the J segment 8 bases; nucleotides outside the gene matches: 1. Germline V gives CDR1 KGHSH, CDR2 LQKENI. The CDR3 DNA reads TGTGCCAGCTCACCCGGGACAGGGGATTCACCCCTCCACTTT. It translates to CASSPGTGDSPLHF.

The chain combines TRBV7-8 with TRBJ1-1, with TRBD1 matching 9 bases. The length of the CDR3 is 16 residues. The V gene's germline CDR1 is SGHVS and CDR2 FQNEAQ. J gave up 4 bases and V 1 base, and 7 bases lay outside the gene matches. CDR3 DNA: TGTGCCAGCAGCTTAGGGCAGGGGACAGGGACCACTGAAGCTTTCTTT. Its translation is CASSLGQGTGTTEAFF.

This chain joins TRBV7-2 and TRBJ1-1; no firm D call. Germline loops: CDR1 SGHTA, CDR2 FQGNSA. The ends were cut back, 3 bases at V and 1 base at J, with 6 bases in the middle. The CDR3 contains 13 residues. The CDR3 coding sequence is TGTGCCAGCAGCTTGAGCCGGAACACTGAAGCTTTCTTT. It encodes CASSLSRNTEAFF.

This clone appeared a few times. The rearrangement links TRBV6-2 or TRBV6-3 to TRBJ2-3; 8 bases are a match to TRBD2. Unmatched junction bases numbered 8, after V lost 6 bases and J lost 3 bases. Germline V gene data show CDR1 as MNHEY and CDR2 as SVGEGT. CDR3 length: 15 residues. The CDR3 DNA follows: TGTGCCAGCAGCCTCCTGGGACTAGTTACAGATACGCAGTATTTT. Protein product: CASSLLGLVTDTQYF.

The chain combines TRBV6-1 with TRBJ1-2; D is perhaps TRBD1 (5 bases). CDR3 length equals 14 residues. V lost 2 bases and J 0 bases, leaving 7 bases between the germline ends. Germline-derived CDR1 and CDR2 are MNHNS and SASEGT. CDR3 region: CASSEQGTNYGYTF. In DNA form, the CDR3 reads TGTGCCAGCAGTGAACAGGGTACTAACTATGGCTACACCTTC.

Only a few counts were recorded for this clone. The chain couples TRBV6-1 to TRBJ1-5, with D perhaps matching TRBD1 (6 bases). The CDR3 loop spans 16 amino acids. The germline gives CDR1 MNHNS, CDR2 SASEGT. V was pared by 4 bases and J by 2 bases, with 15 bases between. The CDR3, as DNA: TGTGCCAGCAGTGTACAGGGTTATTTTGGCAATCAGCCCCAGCATTTT. Translation gives CASSVQGYFGNQPQHF.

The table lists this clone with a few counts. V gene TRBV7-3 combines with J gene TRBJ1-5; 8 bases fit TRBD1. The germline CDR1 and CDR2 sequences are SGHTA and FQGTGA. V was clipped by 1 base and J by 5 bases; unmatched bases: 7. CDR3 length: 16 amino acids. The CDR3 DNA follows: TGTGCCAGCAGCTTAAGCCCAAGCAGGGGGCATCAGCCCCAGCATTTT. It encodes CASSLSPSRGHQPQHF.

This rearrangement joins TRBV28 to TRBJ1-2, with D possibly being TRBD1 (6 bases). The CDR3 is 15 amino acids. With 4 bases removed from V and 4 bases from J, the gap between germline ends came to 16 bases. Germline V gene sequence: CDR1 MDHEN, CDR2 SYDVKM. CDR3 residues: CASSSPAGAFYGYTF. Written as DNA, the CDR3 is TGTGCCAGCAGTTCCCCGGCAGGGGCTTTCTATGGCTACACCTTC.

The J gene is TRBJ1-1, the V gene TRBV6-5; tentatively, D is TRBD1 (6 bases). CDR1 and CDR2 from the germline V gene are MNHEY and SVGAGI. Trimming removed 6 bases at V and 0 bases at J, with 14 bases between. CDR3 size: 15 residues. The CDR3 reads CASRYSTGLNTEAFF. The DNA for the CDR3 is TGTGCCAGCAGATATTCGACAGGACTGAACACTGAAGCTTTCTTT.

The V call is TRBV7-9, the J call TRBJ1-1, with a tentative D call TRBD1 (6 bases). From germline, CDR1 is SEHNR and CDR2 FQNEAQ (reference sequence). Trimming shortened V by 7 bases and J by 3 bases, and 18 bases separated the two germline ends. The CDR3 extends over 15 amino acids. The chain's CDR3 is CASTYLGGGDTEAFF. The DNA of the CDR3 is TGTGCCAGCACCTACCTAGGGGGAGGGGACACTGAAGCTTTCTTT.

This chain joins TRBV7-3 and TRBJ1-6, with 10 positions matching TRBD1. V shed 2 bases and J 7 bases; nucleotides not matched to a gene: 5. In germline, CDR1 is SGHTA, CDR2 FQGTGA. CDR3 length: 16 residues. The CDR3 coding sequence is TGTGCCAGCAGCTTAGATGGACAGGGGGTCAATTCACCCCTCCACTTT. This gives the protein CASSLDGQGVNSPLHF.

J is TRBJ1-3 and V is TRBV6-2 or TRBV6-3, with TRBD1 matching over 9 bases. The CDR3 contains 15 residues. Trimming removed 4 bases from V and 3 bases from J; junction bases left unmatched: 4. The V gene's germline CDR1 is MNHEY and CDR2 SVGEGT. CDR3: CASSLPTGGGNTIYF. As DNA, the CDR3 is TGTGCCAGCAGTTTACCGACAGGGGGTGGAAACACCATATATTTT.

This clone has only a few counts. The chain is built from TRBV7-9 and TRBJ1-4; 8 bases agree with TRBD1. The CDR3 loop spans 15 amino acids. CDR1 is SEHNR and CDR2 is FQNEAQ in the germline V gene (reference sequence). Trimming took 5 bases from V and 5 from J; bases not matched to a gene: 7. The CDR3 DNA reads TGTGCCAGCAGCCGTCGGACAGGGTTCAATGAAAAACTGTTTTTT. Protein sequence: CASSRRTGFNEKLFF.

This clone was observed once. The sample holds other DNA sequences that translate to the same CDR3. This chain uses TRBV11-1 with TRBJ2-2; 7 nucleotides align to TRBD1. The germline V gene has CDR1 SGHAT and CDR2 FQDESV (reference sequence). The CDR3 has 14 residues. V lost 5 bases and J lost 8; bases outside the gene matches: 8. The CDR3 protein is CASSTRQGSGELFF. The CDR3 DNA follows: TGTGCCAGCAGCACCAGACAGGGATCGGGGGAGCTGTTTTTT.

The table lists this clone with a count of one. The V gene is TRBV10-3, the J gene TRBJ1-5; no reliable D call. The CDR3 loop spans 16 amino acids. CDR1 and CDR2 from the germline V gene are ENHRY and SYGVKD. Trimming stripped 3 bases from V and 0 bases from J, with 12 bases between. CDR3 coding DNA: TGTGCCATCAGTGAAAGCTTGAGGGTTAGCAATCAGCCCCAGCATTTT. Its translation is CAISESLRVSNQPQHF.

The V call is TRBV2, the J call TRBJ2-1, with 8 bases that match TRBD1. From germline, CDR1 is SNHLY and CDR2 FYNNEI. This CDR3 has 16 residues. The junction had 18 bases not matched to a gene; V was cut back by 7 bases and J by 10 bases. CDR3 amino acids: CASTRGQSKAPSEQFF. CDR3 in DNA: TGTGCCAGCACCAGGGGGCAGTCCAAGGCCCCGAGCGAGCAGTTCTTC.

V and J are TRBV2 and TRBJ2-1, with 7 bases matching TRBD2. Per germline, CDR1 SNHLY and CDR2 FYNNEI. The J segment lost 0 bases and the V segment lost 5 bases, leaving 10 bases of the junction unmatched. The CDR3 is 17 amino acids. This chain's CDR3 is CASSKVPGGPSYNEQFF. The DNA of the CDR3 is TGTGCCAGCAGTAAAGTACCGGGAGGACCCTCCTACAATGAGCAGTTCTTC.

V is TRBV5-1 and J is TRBJ2-1, with TRBD2 identical over 11 bases. The CDR3 covers 16 residues. Trimming took 2 bases from V and 6 from J; bases not matched to a gene: 7. CDR1 is SGHRS, CDR2 YFSETQ, per germline. The CDR3 region is CASSFYGSGRANEQFF. As DNA, the CDR3 is TGCGCCAGCAGCTTCTATGGTAGCGGGAGGGCCAATGAGCAGTTCTTC.

The rearrangement links TRBV11-2 to TRBJ2-1; tentative D call: TRBD2 (6 bases). The germline gives CDR1 SGHAT, CDR2 FQNNGV. This CDR3 spans 15 amino acids. V lost 2 bases and J 6 bases, leaving 14 bases between the germline ends. In DNA, the CDR3 is TGTGCCAGCAGCTTATGGGGGGTGGGAGTCAATGAGCAGTTCTTC. Protein: CASSLWGVGVNEQFF.

The V and J genes are TRBV29-1 and TRBJ2-3; D may be TRBD1 (7 bases). V lost 7 bases and J lost 3, with 23 bases in between. Germline lookup yields CDR1 SQVTM and CDR2 ANQGSEA. The CDR3 sequence is 16 residues long. The CDR3 sequence is CSAGGLVTGATDTQYF. In DNA form, the CDR3 reads TGCAGCGCTGGGGGGCTAGTCACAGGGGCTACAGATACGCAGTATTTT.

This chain connects TRBV13 to TRBJ2-2, with D unclear. V lost 5 bases to trimming and J lost 5 bases, with 15 bases between them. Germline V gene lookup returns CDR1 PRHDT and CDR2 FYEKMQ (reference sequence). The CDR3 is 15 residues long. CDR3: CASSPIGSRTGELFF. The CDR3 nucleotides read TGTGCCAGCAGCCCCATCGGGTCGCGGACCGGGGAGCTGTTTTTT.

This clone was counted a few times. This chain connects TRBV5-1 to TRBJ1-5; D may be TRBD1 (6 bases). The V end was cut by 2 bases, the J end by 6 bases, with 12 bases between. The CDR3 has 14 residues. Per germline, CDR1 SGHRS and CDR2 YFSETQ. As DNA, the CDR3 is TGCGCCAGCAGCTTACAGGGCGAAGGTCAGCCCCAGCATTTT. Encoded protein: CASSLQGEGQPQHF.

This clone was seen a handful of times. The V and J genes are TRBV28 and TRBJ1-3, with D hard to call. CDR1 MDHEN and CDR2 SYDVKM come from the germline V gene. The germline V and J ends were trimmed by 8 bases and 4 bases, with 15 bases remaining between them. This CDR3 is 14 amino acids long. This CDR3 reads CASGTLSPGNTIYF. The CDR3 nucleotides read TGTGCCAGCGGTACATTAAGTCCCGGAAACACCATATATTTT.